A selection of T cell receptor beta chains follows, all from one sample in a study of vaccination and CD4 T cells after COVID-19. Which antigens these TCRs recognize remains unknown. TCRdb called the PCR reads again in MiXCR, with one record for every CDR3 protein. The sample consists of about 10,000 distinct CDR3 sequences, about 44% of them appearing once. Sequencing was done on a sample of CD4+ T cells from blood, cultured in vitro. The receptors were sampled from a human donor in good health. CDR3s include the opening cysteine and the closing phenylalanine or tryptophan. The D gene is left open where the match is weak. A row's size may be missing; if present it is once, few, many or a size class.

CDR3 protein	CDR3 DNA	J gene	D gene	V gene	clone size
CASSDGQSAGELFF	TGTGCCAGCAGTGACGGGCAATCAGCCGGGGAGCTGTTTTTT	TRBJ2-2	-	TRBV6-4	few
CASSRTGEVSQPQHF	TGTGCCAGTAGCCGTACAGGGGAGGTGAGTCAGCCCCAGCATTTT	TRBJ1-5	TRBD1	TRBV19	few
CASSPTGGVSAYEQYF	TGCGCCAGCAGCCCAACAGGGGGGGTGTCGGCCTACGAGCAGTACTTC	TRBJ2-7	-	TRBV10-2	-
CASSLRGYEQYF	TGTGCCAGCAGTTTGAGAGGGTACGAGCAGTACTTC	TRBJ2-7	-	TRBV12-3/TRBV12-4	few
CASSSTRVETQYF	TGTGCCAGCAGCTCTACTAGAGTGGAGACCCAGTACTTC	TRBJ2-5	-	TRBV7-2	-
CASSLFGVGNTEAFF	TGTGCCAGCAGTTTGTTCGGGGTGGGGAACACTGAAGCTTTCTTT	TRBJ1-1	-	TRBV12-3/TRBV12-4	-
CASSRGRLHRGGELFF	TGTGCCAGCAGCCGGGGCCGGCTCCACCGGGGCGGGGAGCTGTTTTTT	TRBJ2-2	-	TRBV5-8	-
CASSQLNEQYF	TGTGCCAGCTCCCAACTAAACGAGCAGTACTTC	TRBJ2-7	-	TRBV18	-
CSARLSESSYNSPLHF	TGCAGTGCTAGGTTATCAGAAAGCTCCTATAATTCACCCCTCCACTTT	TRBJ1-6	-	TRBV20-1	-
CASRNRLAGGQGTGELFF	TGTGCCAGCAGAAACAGACTAGCGGGAGGGCAGGGCACCGGGGAGCTGTTTTTT	TRBJ2-2	TRBD2	TRBV27	-
CASKTDGGETGELFF	TGTGCCAGCAAGACGGACGGGGGGGAGACCGGGGAGCTGTTTTTT	TRBJ2-2	TRBD2	TRBV6-2/TRBV6-3	once
CASSFWGGRGVTEAFF	TGTGCCAGCAGCTTTTGGGGGGGGCGCGGGGTAACTGAAGCTTTCTTT	TRBJ1-1	-	TRBV5-4	few
CASSVGVVGSPLHF	TGTGCCAGCAGCGTAGGGGTCGTAGGCTCACCCCTCCACTTT	TRBJ1-6	-	TRBV7-8	-
CAWSTGLAGGETQYF	TGTGCCTGGAGTACCGGACTAGCGGGGGGAGAGACCCAGTACTTC	TRBJ2-5	TRBD2	TRBV30	few
CASSYWSGTGWFGYTF	TGTGCCAGCAGTTACTGGAGCGGGACAGGATGGTTTGGCTACACCTTC	TRBJ1-2	TRBD1	TRBV6-5	few